The 6 T cell receptor beta chains given below trace back to one sample, sequenced in a study of neurological immune-mediated disorders. TCRdb reprocessed the 5' RACE reads with MiXCR, giving one entry per CDR3 protein. The sample consists of about 84,000 distinct CDR3 sequences, 9% to 12% of them appearing once. What was sequenced was PBMCs. The receptors were gathered from a man aged 40-49 years in good health.

This clonotype was detected ten times or more. The chain couples TRBV7-9 to TRBJ2-6, with D unclear. The CDR3 runs 22 residues. Germline lookup yields CDR1 SEHNR and CDR2 FQNEAQ (reference sequence). Trimming left V 5 bases short and J 0 bases short, with 29 bases between. The CDR3 protein is CASSRLVPGRSLYGSGANVLTF. The DNA for the CDR3 is TGTGCCAGCAGCCGGCTGGTCCCGGGTAGATCGCTGTACGGCTCTGGGGCCAACGTCCTGACTTTC.

This clonotype showed up many times. The V and J genes are TRBV5-1 and TRBJ2-1; D possibly matches TRBD1 or TRBD2 (6 bases each). The CDR3 totals 17 residues. The ends were cut back, 3 bases at V and 1 base at J, with 17 bases in the middle. In germline, CDR1 is SGHRS, CDR2 YFSETQ. The CDR3 sequence: CASSWGAAGSSYNEQFF. CDR3 coding DNA: TGCGCCAGCAGCTGGGGGGCGGCGGGGAGTTCCTACAATGAGCAGTTCTTC.

In its sample, this clonotype was seen many times. The chain uses TRBV30 and TRBJ2-7; D may be TRBD1 (5 bases). The CDR3 contains 12 residues. Deletions cut 1 base from V and 3 bases from J, with 7 bases between. Germline V gene sequence: CDR1 GTSNPN, CDR2 SVGIG (reference sequence). The DNA of the CDR3 is TGTGCCTGGAGTGCAGGGATCTACGAGCAGTACTTC. Translating gives CAWSAGIYEQYF.

The chain carries TRBV12-3 or TRBV12-4 and TRBJ2-7; D might be TRBD1 (5 bases). The CDR3 covers 15 residues. Trimming removed 4 bases at V and 0 bases at J, with 13 bases between. The CDR3 nucleotides are TGTGCCAGCAGTTACCCAGGGAAGTTCTCCTACGAGCAGTACTTC. Its protein product is CASSYPGKFSYEQYF.

This clonotype was counted ten times or more. The chain is built from TRBV6-4 and TRBJ2-3; D might be TRBD1 (6 bases). The CDR3 is 15 residues long. V shed 3 bases and J shed 0 bases, with 10 bases lying between them. From germline, CDR1 is MRHNA and CDR2 SNTAGT. CDR3 in DNA: TGTGCCAGCAGTGAACAGGGACCAAGCACAGATACGCAGTATTTT. Translation: CASSEQGPSTDTQYF.

This clonotype was counted at least ten times. V gene TRBV5-1 combines with J gene TRBJ2-7; D is uncertain. The V gene lost 0 bases and the J gene lost 5 bases, with 6 bases spanning the gap. The CDR3 consists of 12 residues. The germline gives CDR1 SGHRS, CDR2 YFSETQ. CDR3 residues: CASSLEGNEQYF. The CDR3 DNA reads as TGCGCCAGCAGCTTGGAAGGGAACGAGCAGTACTTC.